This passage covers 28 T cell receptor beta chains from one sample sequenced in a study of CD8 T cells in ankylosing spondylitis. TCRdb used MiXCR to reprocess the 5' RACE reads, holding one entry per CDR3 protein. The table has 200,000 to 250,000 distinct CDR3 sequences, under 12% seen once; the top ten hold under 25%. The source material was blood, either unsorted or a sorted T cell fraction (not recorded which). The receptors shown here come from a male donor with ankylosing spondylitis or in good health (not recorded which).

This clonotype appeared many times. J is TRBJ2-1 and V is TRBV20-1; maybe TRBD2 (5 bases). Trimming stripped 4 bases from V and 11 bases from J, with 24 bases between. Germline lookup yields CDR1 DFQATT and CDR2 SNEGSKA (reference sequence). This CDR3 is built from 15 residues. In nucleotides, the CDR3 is TGCAGTGCTAACGATCAGACGGGGTCTGATTTACAGCAGTTCTTC. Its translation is CSANDQTGSDLQQFF.

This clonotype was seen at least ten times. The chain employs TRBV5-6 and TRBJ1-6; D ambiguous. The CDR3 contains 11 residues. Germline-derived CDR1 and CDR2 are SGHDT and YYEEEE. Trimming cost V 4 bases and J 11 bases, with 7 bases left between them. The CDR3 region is CASSARPPLHF. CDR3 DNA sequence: TGTGCCAGCAGCGCCCGACCACCCCTCCACTTT.

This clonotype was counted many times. CDR3 coding DNA: TGCAGTGCTGCTCTCCGGGGTGACACTGAAGCTTTCTTT. Translated, it gives CSAALRGDTEAFF. This sequence joins TRBV20-1 and TRBJ1-1; D not certain. The V gene lost 5 bases and the J gene lost 3 bases, with 13 bases spanning the gap. The CDR3 has 13 amino acids. Germline V gene sequence: CDR1 DFQATT, CDR2 SNEGSKA (reference sequence).

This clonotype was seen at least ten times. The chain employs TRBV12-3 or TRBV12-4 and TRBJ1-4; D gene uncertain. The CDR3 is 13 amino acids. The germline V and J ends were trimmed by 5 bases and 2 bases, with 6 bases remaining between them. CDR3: CASSPPTNEKLFF. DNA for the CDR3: TGTGCCAGCAGTCCCCCCACTAATGAAAAACTGTTTTTT.

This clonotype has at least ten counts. In DNA form, the CDR3 reads TGTGCCAGCAGCTTAGGACCCATCGTTTGGCGGCCTGGAAACACCATATATTTT. It codes for CASSLGPIVWRPGNTIYF. The chain is built from TRBV7-4 and TRBJ1-3; D call uncertain. This CDR3 is built from 18 residues. Germline assignment: CDR1 SGHVT and CDR2 SQSDAQ. V dropped 1 base and J dropped 2 bases, with 18 bases sitting between them.

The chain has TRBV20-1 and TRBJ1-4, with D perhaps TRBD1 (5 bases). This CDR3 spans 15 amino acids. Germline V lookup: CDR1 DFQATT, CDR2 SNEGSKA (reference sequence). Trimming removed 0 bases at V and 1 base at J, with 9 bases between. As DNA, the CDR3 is TGCAGTGCTAGAGAGGGGCCGGGAACTAATGAAAAACTGTTTTTT. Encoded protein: CSAREGPGTNEKLFF.

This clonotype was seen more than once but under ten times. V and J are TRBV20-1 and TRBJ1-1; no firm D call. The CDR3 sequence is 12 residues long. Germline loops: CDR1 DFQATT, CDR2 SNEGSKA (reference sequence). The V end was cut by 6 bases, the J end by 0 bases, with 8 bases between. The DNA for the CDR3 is TGCAGTGCGCCAGGTGTGAACACTGAAGCTTTCTTT. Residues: CSAPGVNTEAFF.

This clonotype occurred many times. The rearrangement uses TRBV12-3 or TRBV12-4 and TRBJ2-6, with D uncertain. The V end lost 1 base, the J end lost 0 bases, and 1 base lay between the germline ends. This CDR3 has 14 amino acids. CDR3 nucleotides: TGTGCCAGCAGTTTAGTCTCTGGGGCCAACGTCCTGACTTTC. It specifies CASSLVSGANVLTF.

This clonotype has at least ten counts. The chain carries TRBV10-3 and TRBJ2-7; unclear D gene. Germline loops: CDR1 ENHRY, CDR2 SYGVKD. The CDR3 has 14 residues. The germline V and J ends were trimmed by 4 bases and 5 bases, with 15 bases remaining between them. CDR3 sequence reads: CAISGGPSGHEQYF. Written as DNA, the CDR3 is TGTGCCATCAGTGGAGGTCCCTCGGGCCACGAGCAGTACTTC.

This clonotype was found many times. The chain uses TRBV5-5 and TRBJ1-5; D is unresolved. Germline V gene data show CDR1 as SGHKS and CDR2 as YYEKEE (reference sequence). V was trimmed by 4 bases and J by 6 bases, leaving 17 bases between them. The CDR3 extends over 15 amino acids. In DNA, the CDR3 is TGTGCCAGCAGCGTGGACTACCGTCGAGGTCAGCCCCAGCATTTT. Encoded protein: CASSVDYRRGQPQHF.

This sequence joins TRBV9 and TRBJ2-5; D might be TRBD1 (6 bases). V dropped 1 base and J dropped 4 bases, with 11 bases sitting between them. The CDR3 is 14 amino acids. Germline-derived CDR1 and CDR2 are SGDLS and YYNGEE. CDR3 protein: CASSVTSRGETQYF. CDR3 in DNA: TGTGCCAGCAGCGTAACCAGCAGGGGAGAGACCCAGTACTTC.

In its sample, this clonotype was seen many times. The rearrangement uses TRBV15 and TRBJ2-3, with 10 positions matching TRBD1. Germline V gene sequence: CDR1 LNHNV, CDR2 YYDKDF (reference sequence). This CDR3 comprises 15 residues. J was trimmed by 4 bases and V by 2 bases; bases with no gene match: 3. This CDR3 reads CATSRMTGGADTQYF. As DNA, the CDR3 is TGTGCCACCAGCAGAATGACAGGGGGCGCAGATACGCAGTATTTT. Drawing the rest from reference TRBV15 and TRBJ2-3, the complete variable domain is DAMVIQNPRYQVTQFGKPVTLSCSQTLNHNVMYWYQQKSSQAPKLLFHYYDKDFNNEADTPDNFQSRRPNTSFCFLDIRSPGLGDTAMYLCATSRMTGGADTQYFGPGTRLTVL.

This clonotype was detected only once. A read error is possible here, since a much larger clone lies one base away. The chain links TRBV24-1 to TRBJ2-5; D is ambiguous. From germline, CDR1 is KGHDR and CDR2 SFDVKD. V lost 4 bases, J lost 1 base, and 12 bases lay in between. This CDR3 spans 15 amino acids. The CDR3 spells CATSDVSTPQETQYF. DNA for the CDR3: TGTGCCACCAGTGACGTATCTACCCCCCAAGAGACCCAGTACTTC.

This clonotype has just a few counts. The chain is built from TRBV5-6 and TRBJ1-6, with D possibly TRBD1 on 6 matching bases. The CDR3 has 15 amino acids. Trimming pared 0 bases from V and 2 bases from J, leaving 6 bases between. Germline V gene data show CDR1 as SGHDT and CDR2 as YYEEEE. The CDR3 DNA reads TGTGCCAGCAGCTTGGGGACAGCCTATAATTCACCCCTCCACTTT. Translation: CASSLGTAYNSPLHF.

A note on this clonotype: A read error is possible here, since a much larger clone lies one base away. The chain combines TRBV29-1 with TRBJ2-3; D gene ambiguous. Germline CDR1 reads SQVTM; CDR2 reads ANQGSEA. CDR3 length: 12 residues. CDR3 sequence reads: CSVEPSTDTQFF. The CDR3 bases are TGCAGCGTTGAACCAAGCACAGATACGCAGTTTTTT.

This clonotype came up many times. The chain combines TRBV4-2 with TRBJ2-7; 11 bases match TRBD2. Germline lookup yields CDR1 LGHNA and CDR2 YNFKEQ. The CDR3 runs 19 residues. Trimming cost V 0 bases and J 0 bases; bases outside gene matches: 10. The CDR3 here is CASSQDLRPSGGSSYEQYF. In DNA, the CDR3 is TGTGCCAGCAGCCAAGATCTTAGGCCTAGCGGGGGGTCCTCCTACGAGCAGTACTTC.

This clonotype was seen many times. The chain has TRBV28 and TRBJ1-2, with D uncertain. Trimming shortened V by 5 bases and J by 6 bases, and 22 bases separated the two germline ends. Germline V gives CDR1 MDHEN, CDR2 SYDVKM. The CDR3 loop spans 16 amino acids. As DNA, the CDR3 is TGTGCCAGCAGTCCCCGGTTTGAGGCCTTTTTTAATGGCTACACCTTC. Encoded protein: CASSPRFEAFFNGYTF.

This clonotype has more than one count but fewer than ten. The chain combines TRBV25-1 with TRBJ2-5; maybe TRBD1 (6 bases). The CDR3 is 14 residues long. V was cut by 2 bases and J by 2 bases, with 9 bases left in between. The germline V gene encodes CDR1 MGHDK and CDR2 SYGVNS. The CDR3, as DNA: TGTGCCAGCAGTGAAACAGGGACACAAGAGACCCAGTACTTC. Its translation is CASSETGTQETQYF.

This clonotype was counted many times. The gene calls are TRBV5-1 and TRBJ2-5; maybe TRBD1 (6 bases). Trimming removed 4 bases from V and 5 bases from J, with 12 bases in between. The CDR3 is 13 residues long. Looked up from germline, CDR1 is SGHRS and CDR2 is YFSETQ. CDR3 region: CASSIETGETQYF. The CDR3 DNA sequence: TGCGCCAGCAGCATAGAAACAGGGGAGACCCAGTACTTC.

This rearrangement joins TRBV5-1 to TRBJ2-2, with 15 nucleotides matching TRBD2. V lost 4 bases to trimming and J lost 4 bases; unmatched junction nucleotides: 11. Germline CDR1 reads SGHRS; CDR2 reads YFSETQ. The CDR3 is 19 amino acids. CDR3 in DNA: TGCGCCAGCAGCCCAGCACCGGGACTAGCGGGGGGAGGCACCGGGGAGCTGTTTTTT. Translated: CASSPAPGLAGGGTGELFF.

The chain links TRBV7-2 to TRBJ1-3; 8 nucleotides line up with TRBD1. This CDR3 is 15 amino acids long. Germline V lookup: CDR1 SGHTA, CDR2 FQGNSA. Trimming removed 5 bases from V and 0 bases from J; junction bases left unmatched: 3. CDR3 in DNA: TGTGCCAGCAGCGGGACAGGACACTCTGGAAACACCATATATTTT. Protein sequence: CASSGTGHSGNTIYF.

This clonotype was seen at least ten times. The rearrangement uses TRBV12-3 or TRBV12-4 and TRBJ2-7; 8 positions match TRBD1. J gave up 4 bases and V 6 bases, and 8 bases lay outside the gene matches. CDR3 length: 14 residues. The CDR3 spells CASSPGQVYYEQYF. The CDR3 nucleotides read TGTGCCAGCAGCCCGGGACAGGTTTATTACGAGCAGTACTTC.

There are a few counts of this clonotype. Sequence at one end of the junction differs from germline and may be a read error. The CDR3 DNA is TGCAGTGCCAGAGAAGGGGTTTACGAGACCCAGTACTTC. This sequence encodes CSAREGVYETQYF. This chain links TRBV20-1 with TRBJ2-5; possibly TRBD1 for D (5 bases). This CDR3 has 13 amino acids. Per germline, CDR1 DFQATT and CDR2 SNEGSKA (reference sequence).

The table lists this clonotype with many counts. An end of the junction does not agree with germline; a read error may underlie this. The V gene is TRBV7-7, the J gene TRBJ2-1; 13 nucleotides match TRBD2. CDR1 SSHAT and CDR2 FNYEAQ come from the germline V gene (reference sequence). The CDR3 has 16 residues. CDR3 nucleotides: TGTGCTAGCAGCGCCGGACTAGCGGGGGCTAGCAATGAGCAGTTCTTC. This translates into CASSAGLAGASNEQFF.

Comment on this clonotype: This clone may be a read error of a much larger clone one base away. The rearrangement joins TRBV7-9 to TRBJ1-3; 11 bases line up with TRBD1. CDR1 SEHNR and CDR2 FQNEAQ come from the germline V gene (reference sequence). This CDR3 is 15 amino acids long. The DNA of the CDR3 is TGTGCCAGCAGCCCATCTGGGACAGGGGGAAACGCCATATATTTT. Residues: CASSPSGTGGNAIYF.

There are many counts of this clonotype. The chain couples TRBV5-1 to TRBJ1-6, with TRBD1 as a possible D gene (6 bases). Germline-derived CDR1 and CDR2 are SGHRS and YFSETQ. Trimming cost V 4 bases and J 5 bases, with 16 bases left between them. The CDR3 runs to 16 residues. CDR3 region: CASSPSGGINNSPLHF. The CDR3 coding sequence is TGCGCCAGCAGCCCCAGCGGGGGCATTAATAATTCACCCCTCCACTTT. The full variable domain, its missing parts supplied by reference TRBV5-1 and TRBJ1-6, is KAGVTQTPRYLIKTRGQQVTLSCSPISGHRSVSWYQQTPGQGLQFLFEYFSETQRNKGNFPGRFSGRQFSNSRSEMNVSTLELGDSALYLCASSPSGGINNSPLHFGNGTRLTVT.

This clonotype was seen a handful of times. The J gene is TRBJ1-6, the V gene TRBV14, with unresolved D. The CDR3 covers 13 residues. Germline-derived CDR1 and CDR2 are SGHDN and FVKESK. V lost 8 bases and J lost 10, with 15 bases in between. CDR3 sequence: CASSAVLKSPLHF. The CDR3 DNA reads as TGTGCCAGCTCGGCAGTTTTGAAATCACCCCTCCACTTT.

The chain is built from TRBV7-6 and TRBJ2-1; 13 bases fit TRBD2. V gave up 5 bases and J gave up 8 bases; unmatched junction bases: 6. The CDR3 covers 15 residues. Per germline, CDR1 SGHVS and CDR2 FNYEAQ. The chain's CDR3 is CASSRGLAGVDEQFF. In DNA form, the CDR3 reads TGTGCCAGCAGCCGCGGACTAGCGGGGGTGGATGAGCAGTTCTTC.